The 27 T cell receptor beta chains listed next were all sequenced from one sample in a study of ipilimumab plus nivolumab after autologous stem cell transplantation. Sequencing was performed with immunoSEQ multiplex PCR; in TCRdb, only in-frame clones are kept and a portion is missing. The table lists around 84,000 clones, 75% to 85% of them singletons, with approximately 2.2% in the top ten. Sequenced material: PBMCs, taken in a trial of ipilimumab plus nivolumab as post-transplant consolidation. These receptor sequences come from a male donor with diffuse large B-cell lymphoma.

The CDR3 region is CASSEDQKQPQHF. The CDR3 DNA follows: TGTGCCAGCAGTGAGGACCAAAAGCAGCCCCAGCATTTT. V is TRBV6-5 and J is TRBJ1-5, with unresolved D. The CDR3 loop spans 13 amino acids. Germline lookup yields CDR1 MNHEY and CDR2 SVGAGI. V gave up 5 bases and J gave up 7 bases, with 12 bases separating them.

The V gene is TRBV5-6, the J gene TRBJ1-5, with D unresolved. CDR1 and CDR2 from the germline V gene are SGHDT and YYEEEE. The V and J ends lost 5 bases and 2 bases respectively, with 8 bases between them. This CDR3 has 13 amino acids. In DNA form, the CDR3 reads TGTGCCAGCAGTCGCAAAGGCAATCAGCCCCAGCATTTT. Encoded protein: CASSRKGNQPQHF.

This chain connects TRBV19 to TRBJ2-6, with a weak D call TRBD2 (8 bases). The CDR3 runs 16 residues. CDR1 is LNHDA and CDR2 is SQIVND in the germline V gene (reference sequence). Deletions cut 9 bases from V and 0 bases from J, with 15 bases between. The CDR3 is CASREGAVSGANVLTF. As DNA, the CDR3 is TGTGCCAGCCGGGAGGGGGCCGTCTCTGGGGCCAACGTCCTGACTTTC.

The V and J genes are TRBV5-1 and TRBJ2-7; a weak D match, TRBD2 (6 bases). This CDR3 has 14 residues. CDR1 and CDR2 (germline): SGHRS, YFSETQ. V lost 0 bases and J lost 5, with 12 bases in between. CDR3 region: CASSLEGEENEQYF. CDR3 sequence (DNA): TGCGCCAGCAGCTTGGAAGGGGAGGAAAACGAGCAGTACTTC.

This clone was found once. The V gene is TRBV9, the J gene TRBJ2-2, with D hard to call. The germline V gene encodes CDR1 SGDLS and CDR2 YYNGEE. The CDR3 runs 16 residues. V was clipped by 1 base and J by 3 bases, with 13 bases between them. CDR3 coding DNA: TGTGCCAGCAGCGTACAAACCGTCGAACACACCGGGGAGCTGTTTTTT. As protein: CASSVQTVEHTGELFF.

The V and J genes are TRBV12-5 and TRBJ1-4; TRBD1 might be the D (5 bases). This CDR3 has 17 residues. V was cut by 0 bases and J by 0 bases, with 11 bases left in between. Germline-derived CDR1 and CDR2 are LGHNT and FRNRAP. The CDR3 spells CASGLVRLGPTNEKLFF. CDR3 nucleotides: TGTGCTAGTGGTTTGGTACGGCTGGGGCCAACTAATGAAAAACTGTTTTTT.

The V call is TRBV4-1, the J call TRBJ2-1; D is unresolved. Germline assignment: CDR1 MGHRA and CDR2 YSYEKL. The CDR3 sequence is 14 residues long. Trimming pared 0 bases from V and 4 bases from J, leaving 7 bases between. As DNA, the CDR3 is TGCGCCAGCAGCCAAGATTCCAAGTACAATGAGCAGTTCTTC. Amino acid sequence: CASSQDSKYNEQFF.

This sequence joins TRBV14 and TRBJ1-6; unclear D gene. CDR3 length: 18 amino acids. Trimming pared 0 bases from V and 6 bases from J, leaving 18 bases between. Germline V CDR1 and CDR2: SGHDN, FVKESK. Here the CDR3 DNA reads TGTGCCAGCAGCCAAGAATTAAATCCGGGATTACTTAATTCACCCCTCCACTTT. Its protein product is CASSQELNPGLLNSPLHF. Looking up the rest from reference TRBV14 and TRBJ1-6 gives the full variable domain: EAGVTQFPSHSVIEKGQTVTLRCDPISGHDNLYWYRRVMGKEIKFLLHFVKESKQDESGMPNNRFLAERTGGTYSTLKVQPAELEDSGVYFCASSQELNPGLLNSPLHFGNGTRLTVT.

The chain employs TRBV7-9 and TRBJ2-3, with TRBD1 matching over 7 bases. V lost 5 bases, J lost 4 bases, and 9 bases stayed unmatched. Germline CDR1 and CDR2: SEHNR and FQNEAQ (reference sequence). The CDR3 totals 15 residues. This CDR3 reads CASSPQGPLSDTQYF. CDR3 bases: TGTGCCAGCAGCCCACAGGGGCCCCTTTCAGATACGCAGTATTTT. The entire variable domain, with the rest obtained from reference TRBV7-9 and TRBJ2-3, is as follows: DTGVSQNPRHKITKRGQNVTFRCDPISEHNRLYWYRQTLGQGPEFLTYFQNEAQLEKSRLLSDRFSAERPKGSFSTLEIQRTEQGDSAMYLCASSPQGPLSDTQYFGPGTRLTVL.

This clone appeared a few times. V gene TRBV10-3 combines with J gene TRBJ2-6, with D perhaps matching TRBD1 (5 bases). CDR1 and CDR2 from the germline V gene are ENHRY and SYGVKD. Trimming shortened V by 7 bases and J by 11 bases, and 15 bases separated the two germline ends. This CDR3 has 13 residues. For the CDR3, the DNA is TGTGCCATCAAGGGCACGACAGACCACGTCCTGACTTTC. Protein sequence: CAIKGTTDHVLTF.

The sample holds a few counts of this clone. V usage is TRBV5-4 and J usage is TRBJ2-5, with D hard to call. Germline values: CDR1 SGHNT, CDR2 YYREEE (reference sequence). CDR3 length: 14 amino acids. Trimming removed 2 bases from V and 4 bases from J, with 12 bases in between. The DNA of the CDR3 is TGTGCCAGCAGCTTTCTGAAGGAAGGAGAGACCCAGTACTTC. Translating it yields CASSFLKEGETQYF.

The V call is TRBV21-1, the J call TRBJ1-2. TRBV21-1 is a known pseudogene. The CDR3 extends over 13 amino acids. This chain's CDR3 is CASSKVGGYGYTF. DNA for the CDR3: TGTGCCAGCAGCAAAGTGGGGGGATATGGCTACACCTTC.

This sequence joins TRBV27 and TRBJ2-7, with a weak D call TRBD2 (6 bases). There are 15 residues in the CDR3. The germline V gene encodes CDR1 MNHEY and CDR2 SMNVEV (reference sequence). Trimming took 6 bases from V and 7 from J, leaving 22 bases between them. The CDR3: CASSLAISPSGEQYF. The CDR3 nucleotides are TGTGCCAGCAGCCTAGCGATATCCCCTTCGGGGGAGCAGTACTTC.

This sequence joins TRBV19 and TRBJ1-6; 8 positions agree with TRBD1. Germline values: CDR1 LNHDA, CDR2 SQIVND (reference sequence). There are 17 residues in the CDR3. V was pared by 6 bases and J by 3 bases, with 10 bases of the junction left unmatched. The CDR3 here is CASSLQGQEGYNSPLHF. DNA of the CDR3: TGTGCCAGTAGCCTCCAGGGACAGGAGGGCTATAATTCACCCCTCCACTTT.

The rearrangement joins TRBV2 to TRBJ2-7, with TRBD2 matching 10 bases. J was trimmed by 3 bases and V by 3 bases; bases with no gene match: 5. The CDR3 covers 15 residues. Germline V gene lookup returns CDR1 SNHLY and CDR2 FYNNEI. Here the CDR3 DNA reads TGTGCCAGCAGTGATAGGCTAGCGGGGGTCTACGAGCAGTACTTC. It encodes CASSDRLAGVYEQYF.

The chain carries TRBV6-1 and TRBJ1-1, with a tentative D call TRBD1 (6 bases). Germline V CDR1 and CDR2: MNHNS, SASEGT. The CDR3 covers 20 residues. Deletions cut 0 bases from V and 0 bases from J, with 23 bases between. CDR3 protein: CASSEADTMGGLVLNTEAFF. The CDR3 DNA is TGTGCCAGCAGTGAAGCCGACACGATGGGGGGCTTGGTCCTGAACACTGAAGCTTTCTTT.

The V gene is TRBV16, the J gene TRBJ2-7; possibly TRBD2 for D (5 bases). The CDR3 runs 16 residues. V lost 1 base to trimming and J lost 0 bases, with 13 bases between them. CDR1 is KGHSY, CDR2 FQNENV, per germline. The CDR3 is CASSQFIVGSSYEQYF. In nucleotides, the CDR3 is TGTGCCAGCAGCCAATTCATTGTAGGGAGCTCCTACGAGCAGTACTTC.

The chain uses TRBV5-5 and TRBJ2-7, with 8 bases aligning to TRBD2. The germline CDR1 and CDR2 sequences are SGHKS and YYEKEE (reference sequence). Trimming cost V 0 bases and J 2 bases; bases outside gene matches: 4. The CDR3 sequence is 15 residues long. CDR3 loop: CASSLAGGITYEQYF. In DNA, the CDR3 is TGTGCCAGCAGCTTGGCGGGGGGGATAACCTACGAGCAGTACTTC.

The count of this clone is one. This chain links TRBV18 with TRBJ1-3, with D hard to call. CDR1 and CDR2 from the germline V gene are KGHSH and LQKENI. Between the trimmed V and J ends, which lost 6 bases and 4 bases, there was a span of 16 bases. The CDR3 spans 15 residues. The CDR3 reads CASSSKEGSGNTIYF. In DNA form, the CDR3 reads TGTGCCAGCTCGTCGAAGGAGGGATCCGGAAACACCATATATTTT.

This clone appeared a few times. The chain couples TRBV11-2 to TRBJ1-6; possibly TRBD1 for D (5 bases). CDR3 length equals 14 residues. Trimming pared 1 base from V and 7 bases from J, leaving 8 bases between. Germline values: CDR1 SGHAT, CDR2 FQNNGV. CDR3 nucleotides: TGTGCCAGCAGCTTAGGGGGCTGGAATTCACCCCTCCACTTT. This gives the protein CASSLGGWNSPLHF.

V is TRBV11-2 and J is TRBJ2-2; weak D call: TRBD1 (5 bases). The CDR3 has 15 amino acids. Germline CDR1 SGHAT, CDR2 FQNNGV. V gave up 0 bases and J gave up 6 bases, with 11 bases separating them. The CDR3 coding sequence is TGTGCCAGCAGCTTAGAAGGGGCAGCCCCCGGGGAGCTGTTTTTT. Its translation is CASSLEGAAPGELFF.

This chain uses TRBV7-3 with TRBJ1-1; tentative D call: TRBD1 (6 bases). The germline V gene encodes CDR1 SGHTA and CDR2 FQGTGA. This CDR3 has 14 amino acids. The V gene lost 6 bases and the J gene lost 2 bases, with 13 bases spanning the gap. The CDR3 loop is CASRKDRTNTEAFF. CDR3 bases: TGTGCCAGCAGAAAAGACAGGACTAACACTGAAGCTTTCTTT.

This rearrangement joins TRBV6-5 to TRBJ1-6; unclear D gene. The CDR3 is 12 amino acids. Germline CDR1 reads MNHEY; CDR2 reads SVGAGI. V lost 3 bases and J lost 5, with 2 bases in between. The CDR3 DNA reads as TGTGCCAGCAGTTATCATAATTCACCCCTCCACTTT. It specifies CASSYHNSPLHF.

The chain uses TRBV4-2 and TRBJ2-2; TRBD2 agrees at 16 bases. The V gene's germline CDR1 is LGHNA and CDR2 YNFKEQ. The CDR3 consists of 23 residues. V was clipped by 3 bases and J by 1 base; unmatched bases: 17. CDR3 region: CASSHSYGAPGLAGGLNTGELFF. Here the CDR3 DNA reads TGTGCCAGCAGCCATTCTTACGGAGCGCCGGGACTAGCGGGGGGGCTGAACACCGGGGAGCTGTTTTTT.

The chain employs TRBV30 and TRBJ1-2, with 10 bases identical to TRBD1. CDR3 length: 17 residues. Trimming removed 0 bases from V and 6 bases from J; junction bases left unmatched: 13. Germline CDR1 GTSNPN, CDR2 SVGIG (reference sequence). CDR3 in amino acids: CAWSVRVPGTGDHGYTF. The CDR3 nucleotides are TGTGCCTGGAGTGTCAGGGTCCCCGGGACAGGGGATCATGGCTACACCTTC.

The rearrangement uses TRBV2 and TRBJ2-2; TRBD1 agrees at 9 bases. The CDR3 length is 16 residues. CDR1 and CDR2 (germline): SNHLY, FYNNEI. The trim removed 6 bases at V and 2 bases at J, leaving 7 bases unmatched. The CDR3: CASSEQGAFNTGELFF. DNA for the CDR3: TGTGCCAGCAGCGAACAGGGGGCGTTTAACACCGGGGAGCTGTTTTTT.

V and J are TRBV7-2 and TRBJ2-3; no clear D gene. Trimming removed 3 bases at V and 4 bases at J, with 8 bases between. The CDR3 has 13 residues. In germline, CDR1 is SGHTA, CDR2 FQGNSA. CDR3: CASSFNFADTQYF. CDR3 nucleotides: TGTGCCAGCAGCTTTAATTTCGCAGATACGCAGTATTTT.